The 7 T cell receptor beta chains below were found in one sample sequenced in a study of T cells in Graves' hyperthyroidism and ophthalmopathy. The TCR beta CDR3 regions underwent amplification using RNA transcripts as the source. A first-round RT-PCR of the TCR CDR3 used the HTBI primer set. TCRdb re-called the multiplex PCR reads through MiXCR, storing one row per CDR3 protein. The sample includes approximately 590,000 distinct CDR3 sequences, 15% to 19% of them seen just once. The sequenced material came from blood. Receptor source: a woman between 25 and 40 years old with Graves' hyperthyroidism.

V gene TRBV18 combines with J gene TRBJ1-1; D possibly corresponds to TRBD1 (6 bases). Germline V gives CDR1 KGHSH, CDR2 LQKENI. Trimming took 2 bases from V and 3 from J, leaving 16 bases between them. The CDR3 loop spans 16 amino acids. The CDR3 is CASSPTAGVGDTEAFF. The CDR3 bases are TGTGCCAGCTCACCAACGGCAGGGGTAGGAGACACTGAAGCTTTCTTT.

This clonotype has just a few counts. The rearrangement links TRBV2 to TRBJ2-3, with D possibly being TRBD1 (5 bases). The CDR3 loop spans 12 amino acids. V lost 9 bases, J lost 5 bases, and 12 bases lay in between. CDR1 SNHLY and CDR2 FYNNEI come from the germline V gene. The DNA for the CDR3 is TGTGCCAGACAAAGGCAGGGAGATACGCAGTATTTT. Its protein is CARQRQGDTQYF. The entire variable domain, with the rest obtained from reference TRBV2 and TRBJ2-3, is as follows: EPEVTQTPSHQVTQMGQEVILRCVPISNHLYFYWYRQILGQKVEFLVSFYNNEISEKSEIFDDQFSVERPDGSNFTLKIRSTKLEDSAMYFCARQRQGDTQYFGPGTRLTVL.

In the case of this clonotype: This may come from a read error, since a much larger clone is one base off. This chain connects TRBV11-1 to TRBJ2-3; 7 positions match TRBD1. This CDR3 region has 15 residues. Germline CDR1 is SGHAT and CDR2 is FQDESV (reference sequence). CDR3 in amino acids: CASSTRDSGTGTQYF. The CDR3 nucleotides are TGTGCCAGCAGCACCCGGGACAGCGGCACAGGTACGCAGTATTTT.

The CDR3 spells CASSLAPGQQAGQYF. CDR3 in DNA: TGTGCCAGCAGTTTAGCCCCGGGCCAACAGGCAGGGCAGTACTTC. V is TRBV12-3 or TRBV12-4 and J is TRBJ2-7; weak D call: TRBD1 (5 bases). The CDR3 covers 15 residues. With 0 bases removed from V and 9 bases from J, the gap between germline ends came to 18 bases.

This clonotype has just a few counts. A much larger clone lies a single base off, so this may be a read error. This chain joins TRBV12-3 or TRBV12-4 and TRBJ1-1; D gene uncertain. Deletions cut 5 bases from V and 5 bases from J, with 21 bases between. The CDR3 consists of 16 residues. In nucleotides, the CDR3 is TGTGCCAGCAGTCAACGCAAACTTTCGCAGAGGACTGAAGCTTTCTTT. The encoded protein is CASSQRKLSQRTEAFF.

The gene calls are TRBV11-2 and TRBJ2-6; D remains ambiguous. Trimming stripped 5 bases from V and 0 bases from J, with 8 bases between. CDR3 length equals 15 residues. Germline CDR1 SGHAT, CDR2 FQNNGV. This CDR3 reads CASSLGFSGANVLTF. CDR3 in DNA: TGTGCCAGCAGCCTAGGTTTCTCTGGGGCCAACGTCCTGACTTTC.

This chain links TRBV6-2 or TRBV6-3 with TRBJ2-7; the D is unclear. Germline values: CDR1 MNHEY, CDR2 SVGEGT. This CDR3 region has 14 residues. The V end was cut by 0 bases, the J end by 0 bases, with 6 bases between. Here the CDR3 reads CASSYSASSYEQYF. In DNA, the CDR3 is TGTGCCAGCAGTTACTCAGCTAGCTCCTACGAGCAGTACTTC.